This T cell receptor beta chain was identified during a study of cytomegalovirus exposure and HLA in healthy donors. Study information: As released early, the data held approximately 80 million unique TCRs from HLA-typed donors.

This clone was detected once. The germline CDR1 and CDR2 sequences are MDHEN and SYDVKM. The V gene lost 7 bases and the J gene lost 0 bases, with 12 bases spanning the gap. This CDR3 is built from 14 residues. The PCR had 60 Vbeta and 13 Jbeta primers. Method: immunoSEQ multiplex PCR; TCRdb's copy keeps in-frame clones and lacks some. The sample holds about 100,000 clones; 65% to 80% are singletons and the top ten take 3% to 3.5%. V is TRBV28 and J is TRBJ1-2; D possibly corresponds to TRBD1 (5 bases). The clonotype originates from a woman aged 40 to 50 in good health and CMV-seronegative. Sequencing was carried out using PBMCs. The CDR3 DNA is TGTGCCAGCAAGCGGGGGGGAGCTAACTATGGCTACACCTTC. Translated: CASKRGGANYGYTF.